The 32 T cell receptor beta chains given below trace back to one sample, sequenced in a study of radiotherapy plus CTLA-4 blockade in lung cancer. The repertoire was sequenced with immunoSEQ multiplex PCR; TCRdb's copy has only in-frame clones and lacks some. The sample has about 51,000 clones, about four fifths seen once. The specimen comprised peripheral blood, sampled from a patient treated with radiotherapy plus ipilimumab. The receptors derive from a human donor with non-small cell lung cancer who had a complete response to radiotherapy plus ipilimumab.

The chain is built from TRBV7-4 and TRBJ2-1, with 8 bases lining up with TRBD2. V was pared by 3 bases and J by 7 bases, with 8 bases of the junction left unmatched. This CDR3 spans 15 amino acids. Germline CDR1 is SGHVT and CDR2 is SQSDAQ. The CDR3 nucleotides read TGTGCCAGCAGCTTGGGACTAGTAAGGGAGAATGAGCAGTTCTTC. Translating it yields CASSLGLVRENEQFF.

The rearrangement uses TRBV9 and TRBJ2-3; D is unclear. Trimming stripped 3 bases from V and 3 bases from J, with 8 bases between. Germline lookup yields CDR1 SGDLS and CDR2 YYNGEE. The length of the CDR3 is 13 residues. CDR3 in amino acids: CASSETTTDTQYF. CDR3 nucleotides: TGTGCCAGCAGCGAGACAACAACAGATACGCAGTATTTT.

The rearrangement uses TRBV11-3 and TRBJ2-3; 9 bases align to TRBD1. The germline V gene has CDR1 SGHNT and CDR2 YENEEA. This CDR3 is built from 15 residues. Unmatched junction bases numbered 8, after V lost 5 bases and J lost 5 bases. The CDR3 bases are TGTGCCAGCAGCCGGGGACAGGGAAGGGGAGATACGCAGTATTTT. Protein sequence: CASSRGQGRGDTQYF.

Details on this clone: Other nucleotide sequences from this sample produce the same CDR3. This chain uses TRBV5-1 with TRBJ1-1; 7 bases are a match to TRBD1. Per the germline V gene, CDR1 is SGHRS and CDR2 is YFSETQ. This CDR3 comprises 13 residues. V was clipped by 4 bases and J by 5 bases; unmatched bases: 5. The CDR3, as DNA: TGCGCCAGCAGCGTTGACAGGGCAACTGAAGCTTTCTTT. Amino acids: CASSVDRATEAFF.

The chain has TRBV12-2 and TRBJ2-3; TRBD2 is the table's D call and was not checked against the DNA. TRBV12-2 is assigned pseudogene status. CDR3 length: 16 amino acids. The CDR3 nucleotides are TGTGCAAGTCGCTTAGCGCAGGGACTCTACACAGATACGCAGTATTTT. This codes for CASRLAQGLYTDTQYF.

V is TRBV19 and J is TRBJ1-4; D gene ambiguous. The V gene lost 4 bases and the J gene lost 0 bases, with 6 bases spanning the gap. Germline loops: CDR1 LNHDA, CDR2 SQIVND (reference sequence). The CDR3 runs 14 residues. This chain's CDR3 is CASSTGTTNEKLFF. CDR3 coding DNA: TGTGCCAGTAGTACGGGGACAACTAATGAAAAACTGTTTTTT.

The count of this clone is one. The chain is built from TRBV6-6 and TRBJ2-7, with D tentatively TRBD1 (5 bases). This CDR3 contains 16 residues. The germline gives CDR1 MNHNY, CDR2 SVGAGI (reference sequence). With 0 bases removed from V and 1 base from J, the gap between germline ends came to 13 bases. Written as DNA, the CDR3 is TGTGCCAGCAGTTACTCAGGATCAGGGAAATCCTACGAGCAGTACTTC. Protein product: CASSYSGSGKSYEQYF.

Within the sample, this clone is large. Other DNA sequences in this specimen translate into the identical CDR3. V gene TRBV4-3 combines with J gene TRBJ1-6; no clear D. Germline V gene sequence: CDR1 LGHNA, CDR2 YSLEER. V shed 0 bases and J shed 6 bases, with 6 bases lying between them. CDR3 size: 14 residues. CDR3 DNA sequence: TGCGCCAGCAGCCAAGATCCCGGTAATTCACCCCTCCACTTT. Translating gives CASSQDPGNSPLHF.

This chain uses TRBV5-1 with TRBJ2-1, with 10 bases aligning to TRBD1. Losses at the gene ends were 7 bases for V and 8 bases for J; bases not matched to a gene: 18. The length of the CDR3 is 17 residues. In germline, CDR1 is SGHRS, CDR2 YFSETQ. In DNA, the CDR3 is TGCGCCAGCGTCGACCTGGACAGGGGGTTTTCTTTGGATGAGCAGTTCTTC. It translates to CASVDLDRGFSLDEQFF.

The V gene is TRBV2, the J gene TRBJ1-1; possibly TRBD1 for D (6 bases). Trimming pared 7 bases from V and 5 bases from J, leaving 14 bases between. The CDR3 sequence is 13 residues long. The germline V gene has CDR1 SNHLY and CDR2 FYNNEI. This CDR3 reads CASIPRGGTEAFF. The CDR3 coding sequence is TGTGCCAGCATCCCGAGGGGGGGGACTGAAGCTTTCTTT.

The rearrangement joins TRBV7-6 to TRBJ2-1; 9 positions agree with TRBD1. V shed 6 bases and J 6 bases; nucleotides not matched to a gene: 9. In germline, CDR1 is SGHVS, CDR2 FNYEAQ. This CDR3 has 15 residues. The CDR3, as DNA: TGTGCCAGCAGAGAACAGGGGGCCTACGGCAATGAGCAGTTCTTC. Protein product: CASREQGAYGNEQFF. The full variable domain, in which reference TRBV7-6 and TRBJ2-1 provide the parts outside the CDR3, is GAGVSQSPRYKVTKRGQDVALRCDPISGHVSLYWYRQALGQGPEFLTYFNYEAQQDKSGLPNDRFSAERPEGSISTLTIQRTEQRDSAMYRCASREQGAYGNEQFFGPGTRLTVL.

This chain uses TRBV27 with TRBJ1-2, with a possible D match to TRBD1 (5 bases). Trimming removed 8 bases at V and 3 bases at J, with 25 bases between. Germline CDR1 is MNHEY and CDR2 is SMNVEV (reference sequence). This CDR3 region has 17 residues. The CDR3 DNA reads as TGTGCCAGCGCGCCCGCGGGGGGTGGGGAGGGAGACTATGGCTACACCTTC. Amino acid sequence: CASAPAGGGEGDYGYTF.

The chain combines TRBV10-3 with TRBJ2-7; D gene uncertain. The CDR3 runs to 11 residues. V lost 0 bases and J lost 7, with 4 bases in between. CDR1 and CDR2 (germline): ENHRY, SYGVKD. The CDR3 DNA follows: TGTGCCATCAGTGAGTCTCGGGAGCAGTACTTC. It codes for CAISESREQYF.

This clone was detected once. The gene calls are TRBV4-1 and TRBJ1-1, with a possible D match to TRBD1 (5 bases). CDR3 size: 16 residues. V shed 2 bases and J shed 3 bases, with 16 bases lying between them. Per the germline V gene, CDR1 is MGHRA and CDR2 is YSYEKL. This CDR3 reads CASSQPSRVHDTEAFF. The CDR3 bases are TGCGCCAGCAGCCAACCAAGCAGGGTTCATGACACTGAAGCTTTCTTT.

The chain employs TRBV9 and TRBJ2-5, with 9 bases aligning to TRBD1. The germline gives CDR1 SGDLS, CDR2 YYNGEE. Trimming cost V 0 bases and J 4 bases; bases outside gene matches: 16. This CDR3 region has 19 residues. CDR3 nucleotide sequence: TGTGCCAGCAGCGTAGAGGCGGGCGAAAGACAGGGGGTAAGAGAGACCCAGTACTTC. It translates to CASSVEAGERQGVRETQYF.

This clone is judged medium-sized. This chain joins TRBV7-9 and TRBJ1-3; D gene unclear. The CDR3 has 13 residues. V was shortened by 8 bases and J by 0 bases, with 8 bases between the two germline ends. CDR1 and CDR2 (germline): SEHNR, FQNEAQ (reference sequence). In DNA form, the CDR3 reads TGTGCCAGCTTGCTAAACTCTGGAAACACCATATATTTT. Translated, it gives CASLLNSGNTIYF.

The chain couples TRBV6-6 to TRBJ2-7; 8 bases are shared with TRBD2. The V and J ends lost 7 bases and 3 bases, in that order; junction bases with no gene match: 11. The CDR3 totals 15 residues. Germline loops: CDR1 MNHNY, CDR2 SVGAGI (reference sequence). The CDR3 region is CASISSGGAVYEQYF. DNA of the CDR3: TGTGCCAGCATTAGCTCGGGGGGGGCAGTCTACGAGCAGTACTTC.

This chain uses TRBV7-9 with TRBJ2-7, with 10 bases fitting TRBD1. The trim removed 7 bases at V and 1 base at J, leaving 7 bases unmatched. CDR1 and CDR2 from the germline V gene are SEHNR and FQNEAQ (reference sequence). The CDR3 extends over 15 amino acids. CDR3 region: CASTPTGGPSYEQYF. The CDR3, as DNA: TGTGCCAGCACCCCGACAGGGGGCCCATCCTACGAGCAGTACTTC.

This chain joins TRBV7-8 and TRBJ1-1; D might be TRBD1 (6 bases). Germline V gene sequence: CDR1 SGHVS, CDR2 FQNEAQ. Trimming removed 1 base at V and 6 bases at J, with 18 bases between. This CDR3 is 16 amino acids long. The CDR3 loop is CASSLGWRTVDAEAFF. The CDR3 nucleotides read TGTGCCAGCAGCTTAGGGTGGAGGACAGTCGACGCTGAAGCTTTCTTT.

The chain employs TRBV6-5 and TRBJ2-6; D perhaps matches TRBD1 (5 bases). Germline V gene lookup returns CDR1 MNHEY and CDR2 SVGAGI. V was clipped by 2 bases and J by 0 bases, with 8 bases between them. This CDR3 region has 16 residues. The DNA for the CDR3 is TGTGCCAGCAGTTACGGGCAGGGCTCTGGGGCCAACGTCCTGACTTTC. It yields the protein CASSYGQGSGANVLTF.

The chain employs TRBV5-1 and TRBJ2-6; D might be TRBD2 (5 bases). This CDR3 has 17 amino acids. Germline lookup yields CDR1 SGHRS and CDR2 YFSETQ. V was pared by 4 bases and J by 0 bases, with 14 bases between. CDR3 protein: CASSPGLLASGANVLTF. CDR3 nucleotides: TGCGCCAGCAGCCCCGGACTTCTAGCCTCTGGGGCCAACGTCCTGACTTTC. Combining the CDR3 with reference TRBV5-1 and TRBJ2-6 gives the whole variable domain KAGVTQTPRYLIKTRGQQVTLSCSPISGHRSVSWYQQTPGQGLQFLFEYFSETQRNKGNFPGRFSGRQFSNSRSEMNVSTLELGDSALYLCASSPGLLASGANVLTFGAGSRLTVL.

This clone was counted once. The chain carries TRBV6-1 and TRBJ1-4, with TRBD1 matching 7 bases. Germline V lookup: CDR1 MNHNS, CDR2 SASEGT. This CDR3 comprises 15 residues. Unmatched junction bases numbered 6, after V lost 2 bases and J lost 6 bases. As DNA, the CDR3 is TGTGCCAGCAGTGAACGACAGGGATTGTATGAAAAACTGTTTTTT. Amino acid sequence: CASSERQGLYEKLFF.

This sequence joins TRBV2 and TRBJ2-2; TRBD2 matches 10 bases. In germline, CDR1 is SNHLY, CDR2 FYNNEI. The CDR3 loop spans 16 amino acids. V was clipped by 7 bases and J by 3 bases; unmatched bases: 8. DNA for the CDR3: TGTGCCAGCACCGGTGGGACTAGCGAATACACCGGGGAGCTGTTTTTT. This encodes CASTGGTSEYTGELFF.

This chain uses TRBV5-8 with TRBJ2-3, with TRBD1 matching 7 bases. This CDR3 has 14 amino acids. With 6 bases clipped from V and 3 bases from J, the junction kept 7 bases outside the gene matches. The germline V gene encodes CDR1 SGHTS and CDR2 YDEGEE. CDR3: CASINPGQTDTQYF. The CDR3 nucleotides are TGTGCCAGCATCAACCCGGGACAGACAGATACGCAGTATTTT.

This clone was observed a handful of times. J is TRBJ2-2 and V is TRBV5-1; maybe TRBD2 (6 bases). The V end lost 4 bases, the J end lost 8 bases, and 21 bases lay between the germline ends. The CDR3 consists of 16 residues. Germline lookup yields CDR1 SGHRS and CDR2 YFSETQ. This CDR3 is CASSPSSSSASGELFF. The CDR3 DNA is TGCGCCAGCAGCCCTTCATCCTCTAGCGCATCAGGGGAGCTGTTTTTT. Together with reference TRBV5-1 and TRBJ2-2, the CDR3 gives the full variable domain: KAGVTQTPRYLIKTRGQQVTLSCSPISGHRSVSWYQQTPGQGLQFLFEYFSETQRNKGNFPGRFSGRQFSNSRSEMNVSTLELGDSALYLCASSPSSSSASGELFFGEGSRLTVL.

A note on this clone: Additional DNA sequences in this sample encode the identical CDR3. The chain recombines TRBV19 with TRBJ1-3; 7 positions agree with TRBD1. The trim removed 10 bases at V and 0 bases at J, leaving 3 bases unmatched. Germline V CDR1 and CDR2: LNHDA, SQIVND (reference sequence). CDR3 length: 13 amino acids. The CDR3 DNA follows: TGTGCCACCCGGACAGGCTCTGGAAACACCATATATTTT. It codes for CATRTGSGNTIYF.

The chain uses TRBV30 and TRBJ2-2, with 7 bases aligning to TRBD1. V trimming: 8 bases; J trimming: 4 bases; junction bases outside the gene matches: 10. The germline gives CDR1 GTSNPN, CDR2 SVGIG (reference sequence). CDR3 length: 14 residues. CDR3 DNA: TGTGCCCGAAGCCGAGGACAGGCCACCGGGGAGCTGTTTTTT. Translated: CARSRGQATGELFF.

The CDR3 region has the DNA TGCAGCGTTGATCGAGGGAACACCGGGGAGCTGTTTTTT. This translates into CSVDRGNTGELFF. This rearrangement joins TRBV29-1 to TRBJ2-2; no definite D call. Trimming cost V 3 bases and J 1 base, with 6 bases left between them. Germline-derived CDR1 and CDR2 are SQVTM and ANQGSEA. This CDR3 is built from 13 residues.

The chain uses TRBV30 and TRBJ1-1; D is ambiguous. Germline lookup yields CDR1 GTSNPN and CDR2 SVGIG (reference sequence). The CDR3 loop spans 16 amino acids. The V end was cut by 0 bases, the J end by 1 base, with 15 bases between. CDR3 DNA: TGTGCCTGGAGTGTCCCACGGACTCGACCGAACACTGAAGCTTTCTTT. It encodes CAWSVPRTRPNTEAFF.

V usage is TRBV12-5 and J usage is TRBJ2-7; 8 bases align to TRBD1. Germline V gives CDR1 LGHNT, CDR2 FRNRAP. J lost 1 base, V lost 6 bases, and 2 bases had no gene match. The CDR3 runs to 13 residues. The CDR3 DNA reads as TGTGCTAGTGGCCGGGACAGGTCCTACGAGCAGTACTTC. Encoded protein: CASGRDRSYEQYF.

The chain uses TRBV7-8 and TRBJ1-1, with 8 bases identical to TRBD1. Trimming took 5 bases from V and 10 from J; bases not matched to a gene: 9. CDR1 is SGHVS, CDR2 FQNEAQ, per germline. The CDR3 totals 13 residues. Here the CDR3 reads CASSPGAGTGAFF. In nucleotides, the CDR3 is TGTGCCAGCAGCCCAGGGGCCGGGACAGGAGCTTTCTTT.

This sequence joins TRBV19 and TRBJ2-2; D is possibly TRBD2 (6 bases). Trimming took off 3 bases at V and 1 base at J, with 9 bases between the two ends. CDR3 length equals 15 residues. Germline CDR1 is LNHDA and CDR2 is SQIVND (reference sequence). In nucleotides, the CDR3 is TGTGCCAGTAGTATCGGAGGGATGAACACCGGGGAGCTGTTTTTT. Encoded protein: CASSIGGMNTGELFF.